This T cell receptor beta chain was captured by sequencing in a study of OX40 agonist ivuxolimab in advanced cancers. About the study: Ivuxolimab, an antibody acting as an agonist of OX40 (CD134), was used to treat patients. Every 2 weeks, patients received ivuxolimab intravenously, dosed at 0.01 to 10 mg/kg. General study findings and limits: Partial responders treated at 0.1-3.0 mg/kg exhibited clonal expansion among the lowest measured. At 0.1 to 3.0 mg/kg, clonal expansion of CD4+ and CD8+ blood T cells had occurred by week 6.

The CDR3 loop spans 15 amino acids. Per germline, CDR1 MNHEY and CDR2 SVGAGI. The V end was cut by 2 bases, the J end by 4 bases, with 11 bases between. This table comes from immunoSEQ multiplex PCR, and its TCRdb copy is limited to in-frame clones, with some not included. Here the sample spans some 86,000 clones, about 89% being singletons. Comment on this clone: Its target is not known.

The receptor was isolated from an adult with an advanced solid tumor such as melanoma, head and neck, liver or kidney cancer. This specimen consisted of CD4+ or CD8+ T cells sorted from blood, obtained in a trial of the OX40 agonist ivuxolimab. This chain connects TRBV6-5 to TRBJ2-2, with no clear D. The CDR3 sequence is CASSYLGGSTGELFF. The CDR3 region has the DNA TGTGCCAGCAGTTACCTTGGCGGATCCACCGGGGAGCTGTTTTTT.